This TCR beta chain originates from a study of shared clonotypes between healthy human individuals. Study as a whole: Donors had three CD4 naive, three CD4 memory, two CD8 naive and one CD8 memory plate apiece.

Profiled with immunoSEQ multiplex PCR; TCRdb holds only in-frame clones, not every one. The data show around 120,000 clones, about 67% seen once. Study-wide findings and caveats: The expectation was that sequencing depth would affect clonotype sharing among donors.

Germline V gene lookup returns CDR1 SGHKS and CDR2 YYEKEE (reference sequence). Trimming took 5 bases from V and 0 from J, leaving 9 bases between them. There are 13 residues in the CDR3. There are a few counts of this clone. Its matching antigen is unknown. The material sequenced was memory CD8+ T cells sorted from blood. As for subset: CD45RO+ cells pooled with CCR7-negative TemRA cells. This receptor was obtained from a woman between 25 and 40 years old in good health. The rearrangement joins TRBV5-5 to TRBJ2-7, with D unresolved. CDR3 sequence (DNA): TGTGCCAGCAGTACAGCCGCCTCCTACGAGCAGTACTTC. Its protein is CASSTAASYEQYF.